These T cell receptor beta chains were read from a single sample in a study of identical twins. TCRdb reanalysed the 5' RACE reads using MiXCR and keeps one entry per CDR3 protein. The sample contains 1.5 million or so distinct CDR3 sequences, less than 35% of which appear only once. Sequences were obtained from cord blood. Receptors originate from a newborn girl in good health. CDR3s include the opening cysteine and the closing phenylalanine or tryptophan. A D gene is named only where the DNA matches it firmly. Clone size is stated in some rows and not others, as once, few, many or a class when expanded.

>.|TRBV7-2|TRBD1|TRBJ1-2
CASSPRDRAHGYTF
TGTGCCAGCAGCCCGCGGGACAGGGCCCATGGCTACACCTTC
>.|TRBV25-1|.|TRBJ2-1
CASSDGVSSYNEQFF
TGTGCCAGCAGTGATGGGGTAAGCTCCTACAATGAGCAGTTCTTC
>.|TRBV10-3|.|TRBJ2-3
CAISESRNTDTQSF
TGTGCCATCAGTGAGTCCAGGAACACAGATACGCAGTCTTTT
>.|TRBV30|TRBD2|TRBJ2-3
CAWSRLAGVRDTQYF
TGTGCCTGGAGTCGGTTAGCGGGGGTCAGAGATACGCAGTATTTT
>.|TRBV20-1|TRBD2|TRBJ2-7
CSAPASGINNEQYF
TGCAGTGCGCCTGCTAGCGGGATCAACAATGAGCAGTACTTC
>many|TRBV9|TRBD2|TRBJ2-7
CASSVDSGEDEQYF
TGTGCCAGCAGCGTAGATAGCGGGGAGGACGAGCAGTACTTC
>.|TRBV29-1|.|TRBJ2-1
CSARGGLNNEQFF
TGCAGCGCCCGCGGCGGGCTGAACAATGAGCAGTTCTTC
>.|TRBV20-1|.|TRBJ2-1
CSARSSRTNEQFF
TGCAGTGCTAGAAGTTCTCGTACCAATGAGCAGTTCTTC
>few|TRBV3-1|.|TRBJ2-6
CASSFGTLIISGANVLTF
TGTGCCAGCAGCTTCGGAACCCTAATAATCTCTGGGGCCAACGTCCTGACTTTC
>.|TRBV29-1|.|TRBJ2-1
CSAPQGFSYNEQFF
TGCAGCGCCCCTCAGGGCTTCTCCTACAATGAGCAGTTCTTC
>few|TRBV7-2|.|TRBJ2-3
CASSPRPSGTDTQYF
TGTGCCAGCAGCCCGAGACCCAGTGGCACAGATACGCAGTATTTT
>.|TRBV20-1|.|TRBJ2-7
CSATAKAAYEQYF
TGCAGTGCGACAGCGAAGGCCGCCTACGAGCAGTACTTC
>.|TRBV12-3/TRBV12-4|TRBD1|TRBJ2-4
CASSQSRDRGPAKNIQYF
TGTGCCAGCAGCCAGTCCCGGGACAGGGGGCCGGCCAAAAACATTCAGTACTTC
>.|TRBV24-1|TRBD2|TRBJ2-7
CATSFSREAAYNEQYF
TGTGCCACCAGCTTTTCGCGGGAGGCCGCCTACAATGAGCAGTACTTC
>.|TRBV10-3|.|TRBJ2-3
CAIRAGTGATDTQYF
TGTGCCATCAGGGCGGGGACCGGGGCCACAGATACGCAGTATTTT
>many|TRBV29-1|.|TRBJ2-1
CSVARGLLSSYNEQFF
TGCAGCGTTGCCCGAGGGCTACTCAGCTCCTACAATGAGCAGTTCTTC
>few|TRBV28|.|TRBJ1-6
CASTTGGLYNSPLHF
TGTGCCAGCACTACTGGTGGCCTCTATAATTCACCCCTCCACTTT
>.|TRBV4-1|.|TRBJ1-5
CASSQGEAGYSNQPQHF
TGCGCCAGCAGCCAAGGGGAGGCGGGTTATAGCAATCAGCCCCAGCATTTT
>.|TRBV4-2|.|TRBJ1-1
CASSPATANTEAFF
TGTGCCAGCAGCCCCGCGACAGCGAACACTGAAGCTTTCTTT
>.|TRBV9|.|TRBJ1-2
CASSSSPGDGYTF
TGTGCCAGCAGCTCCTCTCCTGGGGATGGCTACACCTTC
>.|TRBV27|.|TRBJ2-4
CASRGIAKNVQYF
TGTGCCAGCAGGGGCATAGCCAAAAACGTTCAGTACTTC
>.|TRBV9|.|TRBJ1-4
CASSVEGGHNEKLFF
TGTGCCAGCAGCGTAGAGGGGGGCCATAATGAAAAACTGTTTTTT
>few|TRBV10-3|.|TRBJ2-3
CAIRTGADTQYF
TGTGCCATCAGGACAGGAGCGGATACGCAGTATTTT
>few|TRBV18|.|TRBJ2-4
CASSPTTVAKNIQYF
TGTGCCAGCTCACCAACGACAGTAGCCAAAAACATTCAGTACTTC
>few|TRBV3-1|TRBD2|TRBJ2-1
CASSYRVWSSGGSLYNEQFF
TGTGCCAGCAGCTACCGGGTTTGGAGTAGCGGGGGGTCCCTCTACAATGAGCAGTTCTTC
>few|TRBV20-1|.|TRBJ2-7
CSARSGMERPLYEQYF
TGCAGTGCTAGGTCCGGGATGGAGCGGCCCCTCTACGAGCAGTACTTC
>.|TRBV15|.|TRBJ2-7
CATSRDKNYEQYF
TGTGCCACCAGCAGGGACAAAAACTACGAGCAGTACTTC
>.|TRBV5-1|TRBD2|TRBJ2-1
CASSQTSGRVNEQFF
TGCGCCAGCAGTCAAACTAGCGGGAGGGTAAATGAGCAGTTCTTC
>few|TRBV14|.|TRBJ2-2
CASSSFGGELFF
TGTGCCAGCAGCTCTTTCGGGGGGGAGCTGTTTTTT
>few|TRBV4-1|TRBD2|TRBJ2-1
CASSQDRGTSGHNEQFF
TGCGCCAGCAGCCAAGATCGCGGGACTAGCGGCCACAATGAGCAGTTCTTC
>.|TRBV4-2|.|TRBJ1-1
CASSQNGVMNTEAFF
TGTGCCAGCAGCCAAAACGGGGTTATGAACACTGAAGCTTTCTTT
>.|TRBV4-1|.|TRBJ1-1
CASSGRARTLGTEAFF
TGCGCCAGCAGCGGGAGAGCAAGGACCTTAGGGACTGAAGCTTTCTTT
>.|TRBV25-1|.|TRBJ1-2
CASSESPPHSRGYGYTF
TGTGCCAGCAGTGAATCCCCTCCCCACAGTCGCGGCTATGGCTACACCTTC
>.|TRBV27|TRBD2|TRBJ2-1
CASIGTSGRNEQFF
TGTGCCAGCATTGGGACTAGCGGGAGAAATGAGCAGTTCTTC
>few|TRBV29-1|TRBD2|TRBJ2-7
CSVDLRLAGNSYEQYF
TGCAGCGTTGATTTAAGACTAGCGGGGAATTCCTACGAGCAGTACTTC
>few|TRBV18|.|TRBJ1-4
CASSAQGDKGEKLFF
TGTGCCAGCTCAGCGCAGGGAGATAAAGGTGAAAAACTGTTTTTT
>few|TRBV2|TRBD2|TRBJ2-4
CASRDPGGYNEQYF
TGTGCCAGCAGGGATCCGGGAGGATACAATGAGCAGTACTTC
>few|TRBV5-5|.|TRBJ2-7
CASSLEFWTYEQYF
TGTGCCAGCAGCTTGGAATTCTGGACCTACGAGCAGTACTTC
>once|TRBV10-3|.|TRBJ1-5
CAIHRNNQPQHF
TGTGCCATCCACAGAAACAATCAGCCCCAGCATTTT
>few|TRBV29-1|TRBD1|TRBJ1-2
CSAATGYGYTF
TGCAGCGCTGCGACAGGGTATGGCTACACCTTC
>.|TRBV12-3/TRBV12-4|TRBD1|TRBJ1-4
CASSSRQGGMLGPEKLFF
TGTGCCAGCAGTTCTCGACAGGGTGGAATGCTAGGCCCCGAAAAACTGTTTTTT
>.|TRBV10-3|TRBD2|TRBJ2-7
CATKRGASYEQYF
TGTGCCACCAAGCGGGGGGCCTCCTACGAGCAGTACTTC